This entry features one TCR beta chain sequence. The entry originates in a study of T cell repertoires in ileal Crohn's disease. The CDR3 covers 14 residues. Between the trimmed V and J ends, which lost 10 bases and 4 bases, there was a span of 19 bases. Germline-derived CDR1 and CDR2 are LNHDA and SQIVND (reference sequence). Some clones are missing from TCRdb's copy, which holds only in-frame ones; the method was immunoSEQ multiplex PCR. The repertoire holds fewer than 20,000 clones, with 60% as singletons. The sample comprised ileal tissue. This TCR derives from an adult with Crohn's disease. This chain links TRBV19 with TRBJ1-1, with D possibly matching TRBD1 (6 bases). CDR3 nucleotide sequence: TGTGCCACTAACGGCGGGGGGCTGAGCACTGAAGCTTTCTTT. This sequence encodes CATNGGGLSTEAFF.